Below are 10 T cell receptor beta chains sequenced from a single sample in a study of control samples from healthy donors and cancer patients. Repertoires were generated with immunoSEQ multiplex PCR, while TCRdb's copy carries only in-frame clones and drops some. The sample includes 150,000 or so clones, about 94% of them seen just once. Sequencing used blood. The receptors were gathered from a man aged 40-49 years in good health.

The chain couples TRBV5-5 to TRBJ2-7; D is ambiguous. Germline values: CDR1 SGHKS, CDR2 YYEKEE (reference sequence). The V gene lost 1 base and the J gene lost 7 bases, with 21 bases spanning the gap. The CDR3 is made up of 16 amino acids. The CDR3 is CASSLNPRTAFGEQYF. DNA of the CDR3: TGTGCCAGCAGCTTGAATCCGCGAACAGCCTTTGGGGAGCAGTACTTC.

The chain joins TRBV28 to TRBJ2-5, with D perhaps matching TRBD1 (7 bases). The CDR3 consists of 15 residues. Germline CDR1 and CDR2: MDHEN and SYDVKM. With 3 bases removed from V and 4 bases from J, the gap between germline ends came to 15 bases. The CDR3 spells CASSLRGTGVETQYF. The DNA of the CDR3 is TGTGCCAGCAGTTTGCGGGGCACAGGGGTAGAGACCCAGTACTTC.

Only one count was recorded for this clone. V and J are TRBV27 and TRBJ2-7; TRBD2 matches at 7 bases. Germline V gene sequence: CDR1 MNHEY, CDR2 SMNVEV (reference sequence). The CDR3 runs to 14 residues. V gave up 2 bases and J gave up 4 bases; unmatched junction bases: 5. CDR3 region: CASSLTSAGYEQYF. CDR3 DNA sequence: TGTGCCAGCAGTTTAACTAGCGCTGGATACGAGCAGTACTTC.

The chain is built from TRBV9 and TRBJ1-4; D remains ambiguous. From germline, CDR1 is SGDLS and CDR2 YYNGEE. CDR3 length: 12 residues. Trimming stripped 7 bases from V and 10 bases from J, with 14 bases between. The CDR3 here is CASAPSAGKLFF. CDR3 bases: TGTGCCAGCGCCCCCTCGGCCGGAAAACTGTTTTTT. Looking up the rest from reference TRBV9 and TRBJ1-4 gives the full variable domain: DSGVTQTPKHLITATGQRVTLRCSPRSGDLSVYWYQQSLDQGLQFLIQYYNGEERAKGNILERFSAQQFPDLHSELNLSSLELGDSALYFCASAPSAGKLFFGSGTQLSVL.

This clone was recorded a few times. The chain combines TRBV27 with TRBJ1-6; tentatively, D is TRBD1 (5 bases). V was trimmed by 1 base and J by 7 bases, leaving 8 bases between them. Germline CDR1 MNHEY, CDR2 SMNVEV (reference sequence). The CDR3 extends over 14 amino acids. CDR3 nucleotide sequence: TGTGCCAGCAGTTTATTCGGGGGGAATTCACCCCTCCACTTT. Encoded protein: CASSLFGGNSPLHF.

As for this clone: This CDR3 is also generated by other DNA sequences in the sample. The chain couples TRBV27 to TRBJ1-6; D unclear. With 1 base removed from V and 10 bases from J, the gap between germline ends came to 5 bases. The V gene's germline CDR1 is MNHEY and CDR2 SMNVEV (reference sequence). There are 12 residues in the CDR3. The CDR3 loop is CASSLLGSPLHF. The DNA for the CDR3 is TGTGCCAGCAGTTTATTAGGGTCACCCCTCCACTTT.

The chain recombines TRBV6-5 with TRBJ1-1, with TRBD1 identical over 9 bases. The germline gives CDR1 MNHEY, CDR2 SVGAGI. This CDR3 region has 14 residues. V lost 5 bases, J lost 4 bases, and 5 bases stayed unmatched. The CDR3 reads CASSTGGWGTEAFF. In DNA, the CDR3 is TGTGCCAGCAGTACAGGGGGCTGGGGCACTGAAGCTTTCTTT.

The chain couples TRBV28 to TRBJ2-1; TRBD1 or TRBD2 may be the D gene (5 bases each). The CDR3 length is 16 residues. V shed 3 bases and J shed 0 bases, with 12 bases lying between them. In germline, CDR1 is MDHEN, CDR2 SYDVKM. CDR3 loop: CASSLRGSSSYNEQFF. In nucleotides, the CDR3 is TGTGCCAGCAGTTTGAGGGGCTCTAGCTCCTACAATGAGCAGTTCTTC. The variable domain in full, completed from reference TRBV28 and TRBJ2-1, reads DVKVTQSSRYLVKRTGEKVFLECVQDMDHENMFWYRQDPGLGLRLIYFSYDVKMKEKGDIPEGYSVSREKKERFSLILESASTNQTSMYLCASSLRGSSSYNEQFFGPGTRLTVL.

The V call is TRBV24-1, the J call TRBJ1-1; D not resolved. CDR1 and CDR2 from the germline V gene are KGHDR and SFDVKD. CDR3 size: 15 residues. V was trimmed by 2 bases and J by 4 bases, leaving 13 bases between them. In DNA form, the CDR3 reads TGTGCCACCAGTGATTCATCAGGTAGAAGCACTGAAGCTTTCTTT. Protein: CATSDSSGRSTEAFF.

This chain uses TRBV7-9 with TRBJ2-3, with D tentatively TRBD1 or TRBD2 (7 bases each). Trimming removed 5 bases from V and 3 bases from J, with 15 bases in between. The germline V gene has CDR1 SEHNR and CDR2 FQNEAQ (reference sequence). The CDR3 runs to 15 residues. The DNA for the CDR3 is TGTGCCAGCAGCCCAGGGGGGGGACAGACAGATACGCAGTATTTT. Its translation is CASSPGGGQTDTQYF.